Presented here are 4 T cell receptor beta chains from one specimen sequenced in a study of cytomegalovirus exposure and HLA in healthy donors. A multiplex PCR was run with 60 Vbeta primers and 13 Jbeta primers. TCRdb's copy holds only in-frame clones and misses some; the assay was immunoSEQ multiplex PCR. The sample includes over 100,000 clones, over 65% of them seen just once. Sequencing was carried out using PBMCs. The receptors were gathered from a woman aged 30 to 39 in good health and CMV-seronegative.

The chain combines TRBV5-4 with TRBJ1-2; possibly TRBD1 for D (6 bases). V was cut by 2 bases and J by 1 base, with 12 bases left in between. The CDR3 is 15 residues long. CDR1 is SGHNT and CDR2 is YYREEE in the germline V gene (reference sequence). The CDR3 nucleotides are TGTGCCAGCAGCTTCTGGGACACATATAACTATGGCTACACCTTC. This translates into CASSFWDTYNYGYTF.

This chain links TRBV7-8 with TRBJ2-5, with TRBD2 matching 9 bases. V shed 5 bases, J shed 3 bases, and the junction held 7 bases outside the gene matches. This CDR3 region has 15 residues. CDR1 and CDR2 from the germline V gene are SGHVS and FQNEAQ. CDR3 nucleotides: TGTGCCAGCAGCCCAGCGGCTAGCGGGGAAGAGACCCAGTACTTC. This translates into CASSPAASGEETQYF.

This clone came up once. Here the CDR3 reads CASSRPGWNTEAFF. The CDR3 DNA reads TGTGCCAGCAGCCGGCCAGGGTGGAACACTGAAGCTTTCTTT. V and J are TRBV27 and TRBJ1-1, with D maybe TRBD1 (5 bases). The CDR3 has 14 residues. The V end was cut by 6 bases, the J end by 1 base, with 12 bases between. The germline V gene encodes CDR1 MNHEY and CDR2 SMNVEV (reference sequence).

V usage is TRBV5-1 and J usage is TRBJ1-2; 8 positions match TRBD1. The V gene's germline CDR1 is SGHRS and CDR2 YFSETQ. This CDR3 spans 14 amino acids. With 4 bases clipped from V and 3 bases from J, the junction kept 5 bases outside the gene matches. CDR3 bases: TGCGCCAGCAGCGCCTCGACAGGGGACTATGGCTACACCTTC. It yields the protein CASSASTGDYGYTF. Using reference TRBV5-1 and TRBJ1-2 for the parts outside the CDR3, the full variable domain is KAGVTQTPRYLIKTRGQQVTLSCSPISGHRSVSWYQQTPGQGLQFLFEYFSETQRNKGNFPGRFSGRQFSNSRSEMNVSTLELGDSALYLCASSASTGDYGYTFGSGTRLTVV.